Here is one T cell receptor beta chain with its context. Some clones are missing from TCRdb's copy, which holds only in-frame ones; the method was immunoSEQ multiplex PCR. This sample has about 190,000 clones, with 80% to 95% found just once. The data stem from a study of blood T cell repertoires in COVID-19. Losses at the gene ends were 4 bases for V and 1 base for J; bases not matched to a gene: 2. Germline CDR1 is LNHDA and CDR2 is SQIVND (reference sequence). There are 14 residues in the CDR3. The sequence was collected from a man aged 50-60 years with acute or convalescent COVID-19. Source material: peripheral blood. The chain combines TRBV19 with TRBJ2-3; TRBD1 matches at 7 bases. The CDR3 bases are TGTGCCAGTAGTAACAGGGGTGGCACAGATACGCAGTATTTT. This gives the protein CASSNRGGTDTQYF. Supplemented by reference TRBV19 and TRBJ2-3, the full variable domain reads DGGITQSPKYLFRKEGQNVTLSCEQNLNHDAMYWYRQDPGQGLRLIYYSQIVNDFQKGDIAEGYSVSREKKESFPLTVTSAQKNPTAFYLCASSNRGGTDTQYFGPGTRLTVL.